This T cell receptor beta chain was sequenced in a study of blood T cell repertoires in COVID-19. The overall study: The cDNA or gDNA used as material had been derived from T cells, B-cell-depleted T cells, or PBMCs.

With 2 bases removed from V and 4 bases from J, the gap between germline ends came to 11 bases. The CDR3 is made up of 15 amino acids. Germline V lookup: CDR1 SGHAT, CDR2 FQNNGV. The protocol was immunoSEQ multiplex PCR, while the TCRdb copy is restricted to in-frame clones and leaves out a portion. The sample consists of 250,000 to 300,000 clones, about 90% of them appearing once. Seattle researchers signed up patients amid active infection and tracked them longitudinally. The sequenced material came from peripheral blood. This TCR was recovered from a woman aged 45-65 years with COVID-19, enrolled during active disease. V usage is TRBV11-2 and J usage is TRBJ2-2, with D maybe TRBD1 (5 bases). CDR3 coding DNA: TGTGCCAGCAGCTTAAGGGGATATGGCACCGGGGAGCTGTTTTTT. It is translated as CASSLRGYGTGELFF.